This T cell receptor beta chain is drawn from a study of Tregs in tolerant kidney transplant recipients. For this clone: The antigen is not known.

Here immunoSEQ multiplex PCR was the method, and the copy in TCRdb shows in-frame clones only, minus some. The sample carries about 94,000 clones, more than 85% recorded once. Study results and limitations: The small number of patients limits these findings pending further validation. Biological reproducibility was not directly addressed in this study.

In germline, CDR1 is MNHEY, CDR2 SVGAGI. The CDR3 spans 14 residues. With 6 bases clipped from V and 4 bases from J, the junction kept 8 bases outside the gene matches. The TCR sequence derives from a human donor who received a combined kidney and bone marrow transplant. Sample: CD4+ T cells from blood, taken before the transplant. The V gene is TRBV6-5, the J gene TRBJ1-1; TRBD1 matches 7 bases. CDR3 residues: CASRRQGWITEAFF. Here the CDR3 DNA reads TGTGCCAGCAGGCGACAGGGATGGATCACTGAAGCTTTCTTT.